The entry that follows covers one T cell receptor (beta chain) sequence. Other DNA variants within this sample encode the same CDR3. This CDR3 is built from 12 residues. V was pared by 2 bases and J by 10 bases, with 9 bases between. Germline CDR1 reads MNHEY; CDR2 reads SVGAGI. These data originate in a study of shared clonotypes between healthy human individuals. For the study at large: A donor's plate count was three for CD4 naive and three for CD4 memory; CD8 naive had two and CD8 memory one.

CD45RO-negative CD8 cells positively selected for CCR7 made up the naive population, which excluded terminally differentiated effector memory CD45RA+ cells. Each of the donors was a healthy adult who was HIV-negative and had not had a recent acute infection or vaccination. At a deep level, the assay was run. Sequencing was performed with immunoSEQ multiplex PCR; in TCRdb, only in-frame clones are kept and a portion is missing. This table holds about 2,200,000 clones, around 93% found once. The chain recombines TRBV6-5 with TRBJ2-1, with D perhaps matching TRBD2 (5 bases). The receptor's source is a man aged 18 to 30 in good health. Some clones in this sample may be carry-over from other donors' samples. Sequenced sample: naive CD8+ T cells from PBMCs. The CDR3 spells CASSYGGTEQFF. DNA for the CDR3: TGTGCCAGCAGTTACGGAGGAACCGAGCAGTTCTTC.